A selection of T cell receptor beta chains follows, all from one sample in a study of cytomegalovirus exposure and HLA in healthy donors. Repertoires were generated with immunoSEQ multiplex PCR, while TCRdb's copy carries only in-frame clones and drops some. The sample has about 180,000 clones; just under 80% are singletons. The sample consisted of PBMCs. The receptors derive from a woman aged 45-59 years in good health and CMV-seropositive. CDR3s include the opening cysteine and the closing phenylalanine or tryptophan.

TRBV5-1,TRBJ1-1,14,CASSLDSGGTEAFF
TRBV7-8,TRBJ2-7,15,CASSFTGTGAHEQYF
TRBV2,TRBJ1-1,16,CASKAEAGFLNTEAFF
TRBV9,TRBJ2-3,13,CASSVWASDTQYF
TRBV29-1,TRBJ1-5,14,CSVADGGGSQPQHF
TRBV9,TRBJ2-2,18,CASSASSGRGFNTGELFF
TRBV5-6,TRBJ1-5,15,CASSLAQGAAQPQHF
TRBV5-8,TRBJ2-3,16,CASSGLAGGWIDTQYF
TRBV12-5,TRBJ1-2,12,CASGSGVYGYTF
TRBV29-1,.,12,CSVARGSYEQYF
TRBV5-4,TRBJ2-7,15,CASSTASGSMVEQYF
TRBV19,TRBJ2-7,15,CASSHAQGFRYEQYF
TRBV30,TRBJ2-1,14,CAWRGSGSRHEQFF
TRBV14,TRBJ1-5,16,CASSPPRGPSNQPQHF
TRBV19,TRBJ2-7,15,CASSIPGREGYEQYF
TRBV19,TRBJ1-2,17,CASSNRDSLRSGYGYTF
TRBV6-5,TRBJ2-4,15,CASSYTSGRKNSQYF
TRBV5-3,TRBJ1-6,18,CARSMPKDRGRRNSPLHF
TRBV6-6,TRBJ1-1,13,CASSIDRDTEAFF
TRBV27,TRBJ2-5,15,CASSLNGRAKETQYF
TRBV13,TRBJ2-5,16,CASSSAYQDILETQYF
TRBV7-9,TRBJ1-4,16,CASSSLSNPQSEKLFF
TRBV5-6,TRBJ2-5,14,CASSQGQGYETQYF
TRBV30,TRBJ2-1,15,CAWSPLAGQYNEQFF
TRBV6-5,.,14,CASRIAGAVYEQYF
TRBV10-3,TRBJ2-2,16,CAISLTGFGGTGELFF
TRBV5-8,TRBJ2-3,14,CASSLGTNSDTQYF
TRBV6-1,TRBJ1-1,13,CANGRLLNTEAFF
TRBV5-6,TRBJ2-5,18,CASSSIRGLAGGSETQYF
TRBV29-1,TRBJ1-2,13,CSVGALSSSGYTF
TRBV19,TRBJ2-7,15,CASSPNLAGAYEQYF
TRBV28,TRBJ1-5,17,CASSLNQRGWGNQPQHF
TRBV30,TRBJ2-5,13,CAWSVTIGETQYF
TRBV19,TRBJ1-4,14,CASSQGANNEKLFF
TRBV5-4,TRBJ2-2,16,CASSTERGPGIGELFF
TRBV30,TRBJ1-5,14,CAWSMSQVDQPRHF